This T cell receptor beta chain was captured in a study of CD8+CD57+ T cells in acquired aplastic anemia. Study context: CD4+ and CD8+ cells, once sorted, gave DNA averaging roughly 3 ug. Study results and caveats: The number of CD8+ CDR3 sequences shared by patients and controls was approximately 31.

In the case of this clonotype: Its antigen is unknown.

Both TCR beta VDJ combination and CDR3 sequence profiling were carried out. Genomic DNA was the template for this profiling. TCRdb processed the reads anew with MiXCR; each CDR3 protein has one entry. The table records about 190,000 distinct CDR3 sequences, less than 60% of them present only once. Germline V gene sequence: CDR1 LNHNV, CDR2 YYDKDF (reference sequence). Trimming removed 0 bases from V and 2 bases from J, with 9 bases in between. The CDR3 consists of 15 residues. Patients selected for sequencing had displayed CD8+CD57+ cell expansion by flow cytometry. In all patients, the disease was severe acquired aplastic anemia. There was no therapy given to any patient before the blood sampling took place.

The sequenced sample was sorted CD4+, CD8+, or CD8+CD57+ T cells (not recorded which) from PBMCs. This clonotype was obtained from a human donor with aplastic anemia. V is TRBV15 and J is TRBJ2-3; D is uncertain. Here the CDR3 DNA reads TGTGCCACCAGCAGAGATAAGCTCTTCACAGATACGCAGTATTTT. It encodes CATSRDKLFTDTQYF.